One sample yielded the 19 T cell receptor beta chains listed below, sequenced in a study of tumor-infiltrating lymphocytes in primary liver carcinoma. Bulk tissue was left unsorted, and RNA and DNA were co-extracted from about 19-30 mg of it. From 400 to 550 ng total RNA, TCR beta cDNA was generated with a primer in the constant region. Three nested multiplex PCR rounds of slightly modified ARM-PCR generated TCR beta libraries. Primers for the first two PCR rounds were TRBV1-TRBV30 forward primers and a C-beta reverse primer (around 10 cycles per round). TCRdb reprocessed the multiplex PCR reads via MiXCR and lists one record per CDR3 protein. The sample lists about 64,000 distinct CDR3 sequences, over 60% occurring once. The sample consisted of liver tumor tissue from sampling region 4. Stated subset: tumor region T4, right-lateral pole. These receptor sequences come from a middle-aged man with primary liver carcinoma and hepatitis B virus infection.

In regard to this clonotype: A much larger clonotype is one base distant, so this may be a read error. This likely comes from a read error, as the CDR3 has no conserved phenylalanine or tryptophan at its end. The V and J genes are TRBV27 and TRBJ2-3; D is possibly TRBD1 or TRBD2 (6 bases each). Germline lookup yields CDR1 MNHEY and CDR2 SMNVEV (reference sequence). The CDR3 loop spans 15 amino acids. Trimming removed 5 bases at V and 4 bases at J, with 16 bases between. The CDR3 DNA follows: TGTGCCAGCAGTCCTAGGGGGGTTGGGGCAGATACGCAGTATTTG. As protein: CASSPRGVGADTQYL.

The rearrangement joins TRBV5-6 to TRBJ1-1, with 8 positions matching TRBD1. After removal of 3 bases from V and 0 bases from J, the junction contained 7 bases not matched to a gene. Looked up from germline, CDR1 is SGHDT and CDR2 is YYEEEE. The CDR3 length is 16 residues. The DNA of the CDR3 is TGTGCCAGCAGCTCGAAGACAGGGGCTTTGAACACTGAAGCTTTCTTT. Protein sequence: CASSSKTGALNTEAFF.

About this clonotype: One junction end does not reproduce the germline sequence, and a read error may be involved. The chain uses TRBV5-4 and TRBJ2-2; a possible D gene is TRBD1 (6 bases). There are 14 residues in the CDR3. The germline V gene has CDR1 SGHNT and CDR2 YYREEE (reference sequence). The CDR3 loop reads CVSRSGANTGEPFF. The CDR3 DNA reads TGTGTCAGCAGGTCAGGGGCGAACACCGGGGAGCCGTTTTTT.

To note about this clonotype: This CDR3 is missing its conserved last phenylalanine or tryptophan, likely due to a read error. The chain couples TRBV24-1 to TRBJ2-6; D is possibly TRBD2 (6 bases). CDR1 is KGHDR, CDR2 SFDVKD, per germline. There are 16 residues in the CDR3. V was clipped by 7 bases and J by 0 bases, with 12 bases between them. For the CDR3, the DNA is TGTGCCACCAGAGATCCAGCGGGCTCTGGGGCCAACGTCCTGACTTTG. It specifies CATRDPAGSGANVLTL.

Note on this clonotype: Because the CDR3 is missing its conserved closing phenylalanine or tryptophan, this is likely a read error. This chain connects TRBV4-1 to TRBJ2-7; 7 bases line up with TRBD2. Per the germline V gene, CDR1 is MGHRA and CDR2 is YSYEKL. The CDR3 sequence is 16 residues long. The CDR3 is CANSQSLAESLYEQYL. The CDR3 nucleotides are TGCGCCAACAGCCAATCCCTAGCGGAGTCACTTTACGAGCAGTACTTA.

Turning to this clonotype: An end of the junction does not agree with germline; a read error may underlie this. V gene TRBV2 combines with J gene TRBJ1-5, with TRBD1 as a possible D gene (6 bases). Germline loops: CDR1 SNHLY, CDR2 FYNNEI. The CDR3 is 14 residues long. The CDR3 DNA follows: TGTGCCAGCCGGGACATGTATAGCAATCAGCACCAGCATTTT. This gives the protein CASRDMYSNQHQHF.

This clonotype was detected only once. This may come from a read error, since a much larger clone is one base off. V gene TRBV14 combines with J gene TRBJ2-2; a weak D match, TRBD2 (5 bases). The CDR3 loop spans 14 amino acids. Per the germline V gene, CDR1 is SGHDN and CDR2 is FVKESK. CDR3 nucleotides: TGTGCCAGCAGCCCCACGAGGAACACCGGGGAGCTGTGTTTT. This sequence encodes CASSPTRNTGELCF.

This clonotype has a single count. The junction shows a germline mismatch at one end, possibly a read error. V is TRBV4-3 and J is TRBJ2-7; a possible D gene is TRBD2 (6 bases). Germline loops: CDR1 LGHNA, CDR2 YSLEER. CDR3 size: 15 residues. Written as DNA, the CDR3 is TGTGCAAGCAGCCAATATCGGGAGACTCCCTACGAGCAGTACTTC. Translation gives CASSQYRETPYEQYF.

The rearrangement joins TRBV6-5 to TRBJ2-7; D may be TRBD1 (7 bases). Germline V CDR1 and CDR2: MNHEY, SVGAGI. The length of the CDR3 is 16 residues. V was cut by 7 bases and J by 3 bases, with 22 bases left in between. CDR3 DNA sequence: TGTGCCAGCACCGCCCGGGGCGGGACAGAGAACTACGAGCAGTACTTC. The encoded protein is CASTARGGTENYEQYF.

On this clonotype itself: This likely comes from a read error, as the CDR3 has no conserved phenylalanine or tryptophan at its end. No DNA is shown, since the ends of the CDR3 on it are uncertain; the CDR3 is the one TCRdb lists. The chain combines TRBV6-5 with TRBJ2-6; whether TRBD1, the table's D call, matches the DNA was not checked. The germline V gene encodes CDR1 MNHEY and CDR2 SVGAGI. The CDR3 adds up to 16 amino acids, both ends counted. The CDR3 loop reads CASSYAAGSGANVPTL.

Turning to this clonotype: Given the absence of the conserved phenylalanine or tryptophan at the CDR3 end, a read error is likely. The chain carries TRBV24-1 and TRBJ2-2; D remains unclear. Germline CDR1 is KGHDR and CDR2 is SFDVKD. The CDR3 runs to 20 residues. Trimming pared 4 bases from V and 0 bases from J, leaving 23 bases between. The CDR3 coding sequence is TGTGCCACCAGTGACCCCAGGCCACAAGGCATTCTGGCGAACACCGGGGAGCTGTTTCTT. Amino acid sequence: CATSDPRPQGILANTGELFL.

This clonotype was seen many times. The V gene is TRBV29-1, the J gene TRBJ2-1; D unclear. V dropped 7 bases and J dropped 5 bases, with 6 bases sitting between them. Germline values: CDR1 SQVTM, CDR2 ANQGSEA. The CDR3 length is 10 residues. The DNA for the CDR3 is TGCAGCGGATCGGACAATGAGCAGTTCTTC. Translated: CSGSDNEQFF.

Points on this clonotype: Because it lacks the conserved phenylalanine or tryptophan at the end, this CDR3 is likely a read error. The DNA is left out, because the CDR3 cannot be placed on it with certainty; the CDR3 is given as TCRdb lists it. The rearrangement joins TRBV6-2 or TRBV6-3 to TRBJ2-6; the table gives TRBD1 as D, unverified against the DNA. The CDR3 spans 16 amino acids, including both terminal residues. Germline CDR1 is MNHEY and CDR2 is SVGEGT. The CDR3 loop is CASNLGQGTGANVVTL.

This chain links TRBV4-1 with TRBJ2-3, with D possibly being TRBD1 (6 bases). The V end lost 2 bases, the J end lost 6 bases, and 12 bases lay between the germline ends. Germline CDR1 reads MGHRA; CDR2 reads YSYEKL. The CDR3 length is 14 residues. The CDR3 loop is CASSQLMRGDTQYF. Here the CDR3 DNA reads TGCGCCAGCAGCCAACTCATGAGGGGGGATACGCAGTATTTT.

Here the CDR3 reads CASSLTGTSSYNEQFF. The DNA of the CDR3 is TGTGCCAGCAGTTTAACCGGGACTAGCTCCTACAATGAGCAGTTCTTC. V gene TRBV6-6 combines with J gene TRBJ2-1; 8 bases agree with TRBD2. V lost 4 bases, J lost 0 bases, and 5 bases stayed unmatched. The V gene's germline CDR1 is MNHNY and CDR2 SVGAGI (reference sequence). This CDR3 has 16 residues.

To note about this clonotype: Without the conserved terminal phenylalanine or tryptophan, this CDR3 likely stems from a read error. V and J are TRBV11-3 and TRBJ2-2; D call uncertain. The V gene's germline CDR1 is SGHNT and CDR2 YENEEA. The CDR3 spans 16 residues. The CDR3 region is CTSSKTRLVNAGELFI. CDR3 DNA: TGTACCAGCAGCAAAACGCGACTGGTGAACGCCGGGGAGCTGTTTATT.

V usage is TRBV20-1 and J usage is TRBJ1-1; possibly TRBD1 for D (5 bases). Germline CDR1 is DFQATT and CDR2 is SNEGSKA (reference sequence). The germline V and J ends were trimmed by 3 bases and 0 bases, with 11 bases remaining between them. The CDR3 has 14 residues. CDR3 DNA: TGCAGTGCTAGCAGGGTGGTCGTGAACACTGAAGCTTTCTTT. Amino acid sequence: CSASRVVVNTEAFF.

The V call is TRBV4-1, the J call TRBJ1-3; D remains ambiguous. The V end lost 4 bases, the J end lost 0 bases, and 13 bases lay between the germline ends. Per the germline V gene, CDR1 is MGHRA and CDR2 is YSYEKL. This CDR3 is 16 amino acids long. The CDR3 DNA reads as TGCGCCAGCAGCCTCGATATAATCGCCTCTGGAAACACCATATATTTT. Its translation: CASSLDIIASGNTIYF.

Worth noting for this clonotype: A much bigger clone sits one base away, suggesting this may be a read error. This chain links TRBV7-9 with TRBJ1-5; D call uncertain. This CDR3 spans 13 amino acids. V was cut by 2 bases and J by 5 bases, with 7 bases left in between. Looked up from germline, CDR1 is SEHNR and CDR2 is FQNEAQ (reference sequence). This CDR3 reads CASSLLADQPQHF. The CDR3 nucleotides are TGTGCCAGCAGCTTATTAGCAGATCAGCCCCAGCATTTT. Full variable domain (missing parts from reference TRBV7-9 and TRBJ1-5): DTGVSQNPRHKITKRGQNVTFRCDPISEHNRLYWYRQTLGQGPEFLTYFQNEAQLEKSRLLSDRFSAERPKGSFSTLEIQRTEQGDSAMYLCASSLLADQPQHFGDGTRLSIL.